The 20 T cell receptor beta chains below come from one sample, sequenced in a study of T cell responses to AZD1222 COVID-19 vaccine. The table came from immunoSEQ multiplex PCR; TCRdb's copy has only in-frame clones and leaves some out. The sample holds 100,000 to 150,000 clones, roughly 86% seen once. The sequences come from peripheral blood, collected 28 days after the second AZD1222 dose. All receptors come from an adult who received the AZD1222 COVID-19 vaccine.

The J gene is TRBJ1-6, the V gene TRBV24-1, with TRBD1 as a possible D gene (6 bases). Trimming pared 5 bases from V and 0 bases from J, leaving 16 bases between. The germline V gene encodes CDR1 KGHDR and CDR2 SFDVKD. The CDR3 spans 18 residues. The CDR3 spells CATSVPGGLSSYNSPLHF. CDR3 sequence (DNA): TGTGCCACCAGTGTTCCCGGGGGCCTGAGCTCCTATAATTCACCCCTCCACTTT.

The chain uses TRBV7-3 and TRBJ2-5; the match to TRBD2 covers 11 bases. This CDR3 is built from 16 residues. Unmatched junction bases numbered 4, after V lost 2 bases and J lost 2 bases. In germline, CDR1 is SGHTA, CDR2 FQGTGA. CDR3 sequence reads: CASSLVGLAAQETQYF. CDR3 coding DNA: TGTGCCAGCAGCTTAGTGGGACTAGCGGCTCAAGAGACCCAGTACTTC.

V usage is TRBV19 and J usage is TRBJ2-5, with TRBD1 identical over 8 bases. Germline values: CDR1 LNHDA, CDR2 SQIVND (reference sequence). The CDR3 runs to 13 residues. After removal of 4 bases from V and 5 bases from J, the junction contained 3 bases not matched to a gene. The DNA for the CDR3 is TGTGCCAGTAGTAGACAGGGGAGGGAGACCCAGTACTTC. Protein: CASSRQGRETQYF.

This rearrangement joins TRBV10-3 to TRBJ1-2; TRBD1 is a possible D gene (5 bases). The V gene's germline CDR1 is ENHRY and CDR2 SYGVKD. The CDR3 extends over 13 amino acids. V was trimmed by 10 bases and J by 6 bases, leaving 18 bases between them. The CDR3 nucleotides are TGTGCCACCGCGGGGGGTCTTGGGGATGGCTACACCTTC. Its translation is CATAGGLGDGYTF.

The chain joins TRBV5-5 to TRBJ2-2; 7 nucleotides align to TRBD2. The CDR3 has 17 amino acids. V lost 5 bases and J lost 6; bases outside the gene matches: 16. Per the germline V gene, CDR1 is SGHKS and CDR2 is YYEKEE (reference sequence). In nucleotides, the CDR3 is TGTGCCAGCAGTCGACAAAGACTAGCCGTTGATCCCGGGGAGCTGTTTTTT. Its protein product is CASSRQRLAVDPGELFF.

The count of this clone is one. The rearrangement joins TRBV11-3 to TRBJ2-1; 7 nucleotides agree with TRBD2. The CDR3 length is 15 residues. CDR1 SGHNT and CDR2 YENEEA come from the germline V gene. V shed 6 bases, J shed 5 bases, and the junction held 10 bases outside the gene matches. This CDR3 is CASRSPGLYNNEQFF. CDR3 nucleotides: TGTGCCAGCAGATCCCCGGGACTATATAACAATGAGCAGTTCTTC. Full variable domain (missing parts from reference TRBV11-3 and TRBJ2-1): EAGVVQSPRYKIIEKKQPVAFWCNPISGHNTLYWYLQNLGQGPELLIRYENEEAVDDSQLPKDRFSAERLKGVDSTLKIQPAELGDSAVYLCASRSPGLYNNEQFFGPGTRLTVL.

This clone appeared once. The genes are TRBV6-4 and TRBJ2-5; weak D call: TRBD2 (5 bases). The germline V gene encodes CDR1 MRHNA and CDR2 SNTAGT. Trimming stripped 6 bases from V and 5 bases from J, with 13 bases between. The CDR3 sequence is 13 residues long. The CDR3 DNA reads as TGTGCCAGCAGGCTATATAGAGGGGAGACCCAGTACTTC. Amino acids: CASRLYRGETQYF.

The chain combines TRBV4-2 with TRBJ2-1; 8 bases are shared with TRBD2. This CDR3 is 18 amino acids long. The junction had 17 bases not matched to a gene; V was cut back by 2 bases and J by 8 bases. Germline assignment: CDR1 LGHNA and CDR2 YNFKEQ. The CDR3 spells CASSQFLSDSGVVYEQFF. The CDR3 DNA follows: TGTGCCAGCAGCCAATTCCTTTCGGATAGCGGGGTAGTCTATGAGCAGTTCTTC.

The V and J genes are TRBV2 and TRBJ1-2, with TRBD1 matching 9 bases. The CDR3 has 13 residues. With V trimmed by 6 bases and J by 1 base, 0 bases remained unmatched. Germline CDR1 SNHLY, CDR2 FYNNEI. This CDR3 is CASRTGGNYGYTF. The CDR3, as DNA: TGTGCCAGCAGGACAGGGGGTAACTATGGCTACACCTTC.

The chain joins TRBV25-1 to TRBJ1-1, with D perhaps TRBD1 (6 bases). The CDR3 totals 14 residues. The V gene lost 5 bases and the J gene lost 5 bases, with 15 bases spanning the gap. Germline loops: CDR1 MGHDK, CDR2 SYGVNS. CDR3 sequence: CASSNNRVGTEAFF. CDR3 nucleotides: TGTGCCAGCAGTAACAACAGGGTAGGGACTGAAGCTTTCTTT.

This rearrangement joins TRBV7-2 to TRBJ1-2; D is perhaps TRBD1 (5 bases). V lost 5 bases, J lost 4 bases, and 17 bases lay in between. The CDR3 is 15 residues long. The germline gives CDR1 SGHTA, CDR2 FQGNSA. In DNA form, the CDR3 reads TGTGCCAGCAGCCTCGCGGGGGACCGGGGCTATGGCTACACCTTC. It is translated as CASSLAGDRGYGYTF. The full variable domain, with the rest looked up from reference TRBV7-2 and TRBJ1-2, is GAGVSQSPSNKVTEKGKDVELRCDPISGHTALYWYRQSLGQGLEFLIYFQGNSAPDKSGLPSDRFSAERTGGSVSTLTIQRTQQEDSAVYLCASSLAGDRGYGYTFGSGTRLTVV.

This chain joins TRBV3-1 (or the pseudogene TRBV3-2) and TRBJ2-7; tentatively, D is TRBD1 or TRBD2 (5 bases each). Germline values: CDR1 LGHDT, CDR2 YNNKEL (reference sequence). Trimming pared 0 bases from V and 6 bases from J, leaving 12 bases between. CDR3 length: 14 residues. CDR3: CASSQDWGFSEQYF. The DNA of the CDR3 is TGTGCCAGCAGCCAAGATTGGGGGTTTTCCGAGCAGTACTTC.

This rearrangement joins TRBV10-1 to TRBJ2-2, with D possibly called TRBD1 or TRBD2 (5 bases each). Trimming stripped 8 bases from V and 1 base from J, with 8 bases between. This CDR3 is 13 amino acids long. Germline CDR1 reads WNHNN; CDR2 reads SYGVQD (reference sequence). CDR3 nucleotides: TGCGCCAGCGGGGGTGGGAACACCGGGGAGCTGTTTTTT. It is translated as CASGGGNTGELFF.

The V and J genes are TRBV6-4 and TRBJ2-1; 9 bases align to TRBD2. Germline lookup yields CDR1 MRHNA and CDR2 SNTAGT. The CDR3 consists of 14 residues. Trimming cost V 5 bases and J 6 bases; bases outside gene matches: 5. The CDR3 sequence: CASSTLAGSNEQFF. The DNA of the CDR3 is TGTGCCAGCAGTACCCTAGCGGGATCCAATGAGCAGTTCTTC.

The chain couples TRBV7-2 to TRBJ2-7; D is uncertain. Germline V gives CDR1 SGHTA, CDR2 FQGNSA. The CDR3 has 14 residues. V lost 4 bases, J lost 5 bases, and 15 bases lay in between. The CDR3 bases are TGTGCCAGCAGCTCTAGAGCAGGCCCCAACGAGCAGTACTTC. Translation: CASSSRAGPNEQYF.

The chain is built from TRBV19 and TRBJ2-5; 8 nucleotides line up with TRBD2. Germline lookup yields CDR1 LNHDA and CDR2 SQIVND (reference sequence). The CDR3 extends over 14 amino acids. V shed 7 bases and J 5 bases; nucleotides not matched to a gene: 9. CDR3 DNA: TGTGCCAGTAACTACGGGGGGGTAGAGGAGACCCAGTACTTC. Translation: CASNYGGVEETQYF.

The chain employs TRBV7-3 and TRBJ2-3; 7 bases agree with TRBD2. Germline assignment: CDR1 SGHTA and CDR2 FQGTGA. The CDR3 loop spans 15 amino acids. The ends lost 4 bases at V and 5 bases at J; junction bases unmatched: 9. CDR3 in amino acids: CASSSKAGMGDTQYF. The CDR3 DNA reads TGTGCCAGCAGCTCTAAAGCGGGGATGGGAGATACGCAGTATTTT. The full variable domain, completed using reference TRBV7-3 and TRBJ2-3, is GAGVSQTPSNKVTEKGKYVELRCDPISGHTALYWYRQSLGQGPEFLIYFQGTGAADDSGLPNDRFFAVRPEGSVSTLKIQRTERGDSAVYLCASSSKAGMGDTQYFGPGTRLTVL.

Concerning this clone: The junction differs from germline at one of its ends, possibly a read error. The V call is TRBV6-6, the J call TRBJ1-3; unclear D gene. The germline gives CDR1 MNHNY, CDR2 SVGAGI (reference sequence). The CDR3 consists of 13 residues. CDR3 bases: TGTGCCAGCGGTTACGACTCTGGAAACACCATATATTTT. Translated: CASGYDSGNTIYF.

CDR3 DNA sequence: TGCGCCAGCAGCCCGATAGGTTGGGACACTGAAGCTTTCTTT. Encoded protein: CASSPIGWDTEAFF. The chain uses TRBV5-1 and TRBJ1-1; D remains unclear. CDR3 size: 14 residues. Per germline, CDR1 SGHRS and CDR2 YFSETQ. V was cut by 4 bases and J by 3 bases, with 13 bases left in between.

The rearrangement uses TRBV2 and TRBJ2-3; weak D call: TRBD1 (6 bases). The CDR3 length is 15 residues. V gave up 6 bases and J gave up 2 bases, with 15 bases separating them. Germline V lookup: CDR1 SNHLY, CDR2 FYNNEI. The CDR3 DNA reads as TGTGCCAGCAGACCTCCGGGACACTACACAGATACGCAGTATTTT. This gives the protein CASRPPGHYTDTQYF. The variable domain in full, completed from reference TRBV2 and TRBJ2-3, reads EPEVTQTPSHQVTQMGQEVILRCVPISNHLYFYWYRQILGQKVEFLVSFYNNEISEKSEIFDDQFSVERPDGSNFTLKIRSTKLEDSAMYFCASRPPGHYTDTQYFGPGTRLTVL.